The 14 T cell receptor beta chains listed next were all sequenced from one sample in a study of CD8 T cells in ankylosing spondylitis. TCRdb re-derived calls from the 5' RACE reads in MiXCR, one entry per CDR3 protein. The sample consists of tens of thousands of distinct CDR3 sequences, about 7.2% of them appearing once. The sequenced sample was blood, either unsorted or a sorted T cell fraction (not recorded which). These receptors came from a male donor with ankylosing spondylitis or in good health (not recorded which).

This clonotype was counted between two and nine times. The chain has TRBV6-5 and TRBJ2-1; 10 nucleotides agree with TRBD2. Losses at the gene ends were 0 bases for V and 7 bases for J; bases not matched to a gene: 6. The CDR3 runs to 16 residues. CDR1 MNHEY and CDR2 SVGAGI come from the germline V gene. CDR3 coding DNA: TGTGCCAGCAGTTACTCTGTAGCGGGAGGTGGGAATGAGCAGTTCTTC. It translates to CASSYSVAGGGNEQFF.

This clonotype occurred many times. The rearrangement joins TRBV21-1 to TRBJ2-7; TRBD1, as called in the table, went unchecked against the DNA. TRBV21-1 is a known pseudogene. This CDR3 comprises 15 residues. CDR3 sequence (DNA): TGTGCCAGCAGCAAAGTAAGGGGACACTCTAGAGAGCAGTACTTC. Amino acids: CASSKVRGHSREQYF.

CDR3: CASSQGEARAGYTF. The CDR3 coding sequence is TGTGCCAGCAGCCAAGGGGAAGCGAGAGCTGGCTACACCTTC. This rearrangement joins TRBV3-1 to TRBJ1-2; D is undetermined. CDR3 length: 14 amino acids. CDR1 and CDR2 (germline): LGHDT, YNNKEL (reference sequence). Trimming cost V 1 base and J 7 bases, with 13 bases left between them. The entire variable domain, with the rest obtained from reference TRBV3-1 and TRBJ1-2, is as follows: DTAVSQTPKYLVTQMGNDKSIKCEQNLGHDTMYWYKQDSKKFLKIMFSYNNKELIINETVPNRFSPKSPDKAHLNLHINSLELGDSAVYFCASSQGEARAGYTFGSGTRLTVV.

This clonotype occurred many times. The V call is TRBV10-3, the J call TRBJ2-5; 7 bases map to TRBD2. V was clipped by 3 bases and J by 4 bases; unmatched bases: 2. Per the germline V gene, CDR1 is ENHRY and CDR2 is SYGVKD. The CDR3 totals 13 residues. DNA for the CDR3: TGTGCCATCAGTGATGGGAGGGGAGAGACCCAGTACTTC. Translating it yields CAISDGRGETQYF.

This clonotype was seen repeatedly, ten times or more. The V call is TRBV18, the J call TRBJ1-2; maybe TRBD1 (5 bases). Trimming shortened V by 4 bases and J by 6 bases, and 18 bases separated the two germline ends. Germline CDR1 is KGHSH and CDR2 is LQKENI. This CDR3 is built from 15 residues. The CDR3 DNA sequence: TGTGCCAGCTCACTGGGCGACCGGGCCAGGGATGGCTACACCTTC. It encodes CASSLGDRARDGYTF.

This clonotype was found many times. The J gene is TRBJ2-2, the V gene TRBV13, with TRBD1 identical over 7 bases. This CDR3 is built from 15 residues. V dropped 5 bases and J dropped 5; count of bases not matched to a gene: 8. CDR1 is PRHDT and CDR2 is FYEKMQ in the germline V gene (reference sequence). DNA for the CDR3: TGTGCCAGCAGCCTACGACAGGGATATACCGGGGAGCTGTTTTTT. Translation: CASSLRQGYTGELFF.

CDR3 nucleotides: TGTGCCAGCCTTCAGGGCGGGAGTAGAGAGCAGTTCTTC. Translation gives CASLQGGSREQFF. The rearrangement links TRBV25-1 to TRBJ2-1, with 7 bases fitting TRBD2. Germline V gene sequence: CDR1 MGHDK, CDR2 SYGVNS. V dropped 8 bases and J dropped 10; count of bases not matched to a gene: 11. This CDR3 is 13 amino acids long. Full variable domain (outside the CDR3, taken from reference TRBV25-1 and TRBJ2-1): EADIYQTPRYLVIGTGKKITLECSQTMGHDKMYWYQQDPGMELHLIHYSYGVNSTEKGDLSSESTVSRIRTEHFPLTLESARPSHTSQYLCASLQGGSREQFFGPGTRLTVL.

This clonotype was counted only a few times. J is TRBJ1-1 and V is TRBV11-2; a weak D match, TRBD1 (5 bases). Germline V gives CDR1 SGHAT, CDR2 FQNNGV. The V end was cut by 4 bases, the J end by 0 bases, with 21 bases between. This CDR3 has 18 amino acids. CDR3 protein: CASSSALGTGAMNTEAFF. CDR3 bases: TGTGCCAGCAGCTCTGCTTTGGGTACAGGTGCCATGAACACTGAAGCTTTCTTT.

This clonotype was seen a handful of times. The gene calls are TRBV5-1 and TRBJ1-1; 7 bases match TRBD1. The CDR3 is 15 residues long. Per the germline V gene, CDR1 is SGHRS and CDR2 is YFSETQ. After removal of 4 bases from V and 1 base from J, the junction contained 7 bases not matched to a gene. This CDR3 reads CASSPTGTANTEAFF. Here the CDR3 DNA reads TGCGCCAGCAGCCCCACCGGGACAGCGAACACTGAAGCTTTCTTT.

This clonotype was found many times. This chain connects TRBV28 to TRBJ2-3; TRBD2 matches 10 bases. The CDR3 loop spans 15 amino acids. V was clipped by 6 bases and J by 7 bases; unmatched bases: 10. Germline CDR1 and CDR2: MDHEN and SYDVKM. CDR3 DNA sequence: TGTGCCAGCAGCCCCGGGCCTAGCGGGAGAAATACGCAGTATTTT. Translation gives CASSPGPSGRNTQYF.

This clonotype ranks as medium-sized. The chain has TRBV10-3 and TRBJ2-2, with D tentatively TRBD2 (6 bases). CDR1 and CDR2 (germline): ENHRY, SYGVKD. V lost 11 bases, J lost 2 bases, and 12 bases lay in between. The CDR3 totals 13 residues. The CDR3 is CASERANTGELFF. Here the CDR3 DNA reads TGTGCCTCTGAGCGGGCTAACACCGGGGAGCTGTTTTTT.

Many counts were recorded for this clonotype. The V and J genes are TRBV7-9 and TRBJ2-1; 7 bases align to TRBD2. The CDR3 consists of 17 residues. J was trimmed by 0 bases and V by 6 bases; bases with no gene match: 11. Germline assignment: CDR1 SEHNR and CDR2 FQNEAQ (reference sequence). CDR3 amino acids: CASSGGSDHNSYNEQFF. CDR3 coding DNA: TGTGCCAGCAGTGGCGGGAGCGACCACAACTCCTACAATGAGCAGTTCTTC.

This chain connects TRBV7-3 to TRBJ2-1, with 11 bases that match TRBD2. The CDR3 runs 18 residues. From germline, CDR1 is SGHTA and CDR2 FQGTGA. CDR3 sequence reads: CTCSLGYLAGGGGNEQFF. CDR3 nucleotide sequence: TGTACCTGCAGTTTAGGGTATCTAGCGGGAGGAGGGGGCAATGAGCAGTTCTTC.

The CDR3 DNA reads TGCAGTGCTACGGGACCCCAGGGGGCCCAGCATTTT. It specifies CSATGPQGAQHF. The chain has TRBV20-1 and TRBJ1-5; 7 bases map to TRBD1. The ends lost 4 bases at V and 11 bases at J; junction bases unmatched: 8. Germline CDR1 DFQATT, CDR2 SNEGSKA (reference sequence). The CDR3 is 12 residues long.